Below, one TCR beta chain is given with its context. Its antigen is unknown. This sample is drawn from a study of blood T cells in healthy people across ages. Notes on the study in general: Across the age range, TCR beta diversity per million T cells fell in a roughly linear way. The CMV status of each donor remained undetermined, and this could have confounded shifts in expanded clonotypes.

Using a J-beta primer mix together with a sample-barcoded 5' primer, a second PCR was run for about 6 to 11 cycles. TCRdb ran MiXCR on the 5' RACE reads and lists one entry per CDR3 protein. The sample carries 750,000 to 950,000 distinct CDR3 sequences, about 28% recorded once. The CDR3 loop spans 14 amino acids. This sample was shared with a second study, whose subject was T cells of mothers and their children. That investigation notes: The donors comprised about six children and their three healthy Caucasian mothers. Maternal samples each gave over 9 million TCR beta CDR3 reads, and child samples around 3.2 million each.

The rearrangement links TRBV12-3 or TRBV12-4 to TRBJ2-5; 7 bases fit TRBD2. The sequence was collected from a woman aged 40-49 years in good health. The sequenced material came from blood. CDR3 loop: CTNSLGVSLREQYF. The CDR3 coding sequence is TGTACCAACAGTTTAGGCGTCTCCCTGCGGGAGCAGTACTTC.